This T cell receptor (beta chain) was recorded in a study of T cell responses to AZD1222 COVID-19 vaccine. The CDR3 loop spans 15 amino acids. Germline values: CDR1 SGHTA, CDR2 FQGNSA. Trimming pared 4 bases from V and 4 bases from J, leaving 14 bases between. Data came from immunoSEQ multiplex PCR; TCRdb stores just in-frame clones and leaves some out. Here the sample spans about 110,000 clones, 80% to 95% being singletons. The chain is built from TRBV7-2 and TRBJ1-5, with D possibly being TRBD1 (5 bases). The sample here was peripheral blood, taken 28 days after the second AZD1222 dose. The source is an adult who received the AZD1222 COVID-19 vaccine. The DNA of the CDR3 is TGTGCCAGCAGCTCCTTGAGCAGGACAAATCAGCCCCAGCATTTT. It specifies CASSSLSRTNQPQHF.